This T cell receptor (beta chain) derives from a study of T cell responses to AZD1222 COVID-19 vaccine. Notes on the study in general: Nearly half of spike-specific TCRs reportedly go after variant regions that carry no mutations. CD4 TCRs covered the whole spike, strongest at regions 160-218 and 743-854. Recipients of AZD1222 seropositive at baseline numbered only 5 or 6.

About this clone itself: The antigen remains undetermined.

Deletions cut 5 bases from V and 2 bases from J, with 14 bases between. The CDR3 runs 15 residues. Germline loops: CDR1 PRHDT, CDR2 FYEKMQ (reference sequence). TCRdb's copy holds only in-frame clones and misses some; the assay was immunoSEQ multiplex PCR. Counted here are 120,000 to 150,000 clones, more than 80% occurring once; the ten biggest clones make up less than 0.95%. Source: peripheral blood, taken on day 0 of MenACWY control vaccination. The chain employs TRBV13 and TRBJ2-3; weak D call: TRBD1 (7 bases). This receptor was obtained from an adult in good health. CDR3 bases: TGTGCCAGCAGCCCACGACAGGGACTCACAGATACGCAGTATTTT. Protein sequence: CASSPRQGLTDTQYF.